This paragraph reports one T cell receptor beta chain. Profiled with immunoSEQ multiplex PCR; TCRdb holds only in-frame clones, not every one. The data hold roughly 50,000 clones, with over 75% observed a single time. This sample is part of a study of blood T cell repertoires in COVID-19. Study-level information: The samples span acute and convalescent COVID-19 from the United States, Italy and Spain.

Trimming left V 5 bases short and J 3 bases short, with 13 bases between. The germline V gene has CDR1 SEHNR and CDR2 FQNEAQ (reference sequence). This CDR3 region has 14 residues. Sequences were obtained from peripheral blood. The clonotype comes from a human donor in a cohort sampled during active COVID-19. The chain combines TRBV7-9 with TRBJ2-5; no clear D gene. In DNA form, the CDR3 reads TGTGCCAGCAGCCTTCTGACTGGAAAAGAGACCCAGTACTTC. As protein: CASSLLTGKETQYF.